This T cell receptor beta chain is drawn from a study of T cell responses to AZD1222 COVID-19 vaccine. Method: immunoSEQ multiplex PCR; TCRdb's copy keeps in-frame clones and lacks some. Of some 110,000 clones listed, roughly 87% are singletons. The material sequenced was peripheral blood, taken on day 0 of AZD1222 vaccination. The source is an adult in good health.

CDR3 in amino acids: CASSIGTNNEQFF. The CDR3 DNA reads TGTGCCAGTAGTATTGGTACTAACAATGAGCAGTTCTTC. The rearrangement links TRBV19 to TRBJ2-1; no reliable D call. CDR1 is LNHDA and CDR2 is SQIVND in the germline V gene (reference sequence). The CDR3 length is 13 residues. Trimming took off 3 bases at V and 5 bases at J, with 8 bases between the two ends.